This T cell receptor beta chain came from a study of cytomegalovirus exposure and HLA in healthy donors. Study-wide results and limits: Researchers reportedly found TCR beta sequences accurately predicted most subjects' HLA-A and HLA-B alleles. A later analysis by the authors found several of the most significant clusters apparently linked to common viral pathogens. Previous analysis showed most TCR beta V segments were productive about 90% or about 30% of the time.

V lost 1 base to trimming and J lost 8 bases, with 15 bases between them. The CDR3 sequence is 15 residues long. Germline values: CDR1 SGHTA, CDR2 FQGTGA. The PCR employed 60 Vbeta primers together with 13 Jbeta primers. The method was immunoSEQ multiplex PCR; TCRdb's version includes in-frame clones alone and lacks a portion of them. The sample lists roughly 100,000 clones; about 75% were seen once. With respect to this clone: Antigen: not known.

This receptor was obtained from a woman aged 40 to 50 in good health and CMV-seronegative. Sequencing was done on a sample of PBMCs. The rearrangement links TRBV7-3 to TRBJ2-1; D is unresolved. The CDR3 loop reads CASSLIAVPFDEQFF. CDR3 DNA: TGTGCCAGCAGCTTAATCGCGGTCCCCTTCGATGAGCAGTTCTTC.